This T cell receptor (beta chain) is from a study of response to subunit inactivated influenza vaccine. TCRdb processed the RT-PCR reads anew with MiXCR; each CDR3 protein has one entry. Of 600,000 to 700,000 distinct CDR3 sequences listed, about 15% are singletons. Trimming at V came to 4 bases and at J to 5 bases, leaving 4 bases not matched to a gene. The CDR3 has 13 amino acids. Germline CDR1 reads SQVTM; CDR2 reads ANQGSEA. The sample holds many counts of this clonotype. V gene TRBV29-1 combines with J gene TRBJ2-3; 9 nucleotides agree with TRBD2. The TCR comes from a man in his forties or fifties who received an inactivated influenza vaccine. The sequencing here drew on PBMCs from blood, taken roughly 15 days before vaccination. In DNA, the CDR3 is TGCAGCGTTGGCGGGAGGGCCGGAGATACGCAGTATTTT. Residues: CSVGGRAGDTQYF.